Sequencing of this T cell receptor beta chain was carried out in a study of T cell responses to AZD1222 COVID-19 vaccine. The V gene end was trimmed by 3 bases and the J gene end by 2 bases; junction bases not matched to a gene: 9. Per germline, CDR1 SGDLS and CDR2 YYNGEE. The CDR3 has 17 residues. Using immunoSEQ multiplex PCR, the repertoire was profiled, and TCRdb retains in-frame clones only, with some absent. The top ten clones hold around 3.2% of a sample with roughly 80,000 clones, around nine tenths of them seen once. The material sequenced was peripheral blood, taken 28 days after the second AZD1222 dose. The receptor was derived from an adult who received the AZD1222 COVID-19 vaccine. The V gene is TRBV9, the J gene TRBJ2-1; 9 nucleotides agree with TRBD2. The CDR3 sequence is CASSDPRGGRAYNEQFF. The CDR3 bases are TGTGCCAGCAGCGATCCCCGGGGCGGGAGGGCCTACAATGAGCAGTTCTTC.